The 22 T cell receptor beta chains below come from one sample, sequenced in a study of cytomegalovirus exposure and HLA in healthy donors. It was with 60 Vbeta and 13 Jbeta primers that the PCR ran. Clones were read by immunoSEQ multiplex PCR, and TCRdb kept only the in-frame ones, dropping some. Of around 150,000 clones in the sample, about 80% were seen once. Sequenced material: PBMCs. All receptors come from a man aged 25 to 45 in good health and CMV-seropositive.

The chain is built from TRBV2 and TRBJ1-4; 7 bases line up with TRBD1. The germline CDR1 and CDR2 sequences are SNHLY and FYNNEI. This CDR3 spans 16 amino acids. With V trimmed by 7 bases and J by 2 bases, 10 bases remained unmatched. The CDR3 here is CASIGRQGRTNEKLFF. The CDR3 region has the DNA TGTGCCAGCATCGGACGACAGGGACGGACTAATGAAAAACTGTTTTTT.

V gene TRBV28 combines with J gene TRBJ2-5; D possibly corresponds to TRBD2 (7 bases). Germline lookup yields CDR1 MDHEN and CDR2 SYDVKM. Trimming stripped 5 bases from V and 5 bases from J, with 12 bases between. The CDR3 runs to 13 residues. CDR3 in amino acids: CASSVGGGETQYF. The CDR3 DNA reads as TGTGCCAGCAGTGTGGGGGGGGGCGAGACCCAGTACTTC.

The CDR3 sequence: CASSMVGGRTYEQYF. CDR3 sequence (DNA): TGTGCCAGTAGTATGGTCGGGGGGCGCACCTACGAGCAGTACTTC. The V and J genes are TRBV19 and TRBJ2-7, with a tentative D call TRBD2 (7 bases). Germline V gene lookup returns CDR1 LNHDA and CDR2 SQIVND (reference sequence). CDR3 size: 15 residues. V was trimmed by 3 bases and J by 2 bases, leaving 14 bases between them.

This clone has only one observation. The chain has TRBV9 and TRBJ2-3; 7 nucleotides agree with TRBD1. CDR1 is SGDLS and CDR2 is YYNGEE in the germline V gene. This CDR3 region has 16 residues. V shed 2 bases and J 4 bases; nucleotides not matched to a gene: 10. The CDR3 DNA reads as TGTGCCAGCAGCGTGGGACAAAACCAGGGGGCAGATACGCAGTATTTT. Protein product: CASSVGQNQGADTQYF.

This chain uses TRBV11-3 with TRBJ2-2; D gene unclear. CDR1 and CDR2 from the germline V gene are SGHNT and YENEEA. V was trimmed by 5 bases and J by 5 bases, leaving 3 bases between them. The CDR3 contains 11 residues. The DNA for the CDR3 is TGTGCCAGCAGCCAGACCGGGGAGCTGTTTTTT. It yields the protein CASSQTGELFF.

The gene calls are TRBV11-1 and TRBJ2-5; 9 bases are a match to TRBD1. CDR1 is SGHAT and CDR2 is FQDESV in the germline V gene (reference sequence). Trimming took 4 bases from V and 4 from J; bases not matched to a gene: 7. This CDR3 is built from 15 residues. CDR3 sequence reads: CASSSWTGVGETQYF. CDR3 in DNA: TGTGCCAGCAGCTCCTGGACAGGGGTGGGAGAGACCCAGTACTTC.

The rearrangement links TRBV12-5 to TRBJ2-7, with 15 bases lining up with TRBD2. CDR1 is LGHNT, CDR2 FRNRAP, per germline. The CDR3 is 16 amino acids. V was pared by 1 base and J by 5 bases, with 3 bases of the junction left unmatched. The CDR3 region is CASGLGGLAGGDEQYF. The CDR3 nucleotides read TGTGCTAGTGGTTTGGGGGGACTAGCGGGAGGCGACGAGCAGTACTTC.

The chain links TRBV5-6 to TRBJ1-2, with a weak D call TRBD1 (6 bases). From germline, CDR1 is SGHDT and CDR2 YYEEEE. The CDR3 has 14 amino acids. V was pared by 5 bases and J by 3 bases, with 14 bases between. The CDR3 loop is CASSSQTGHYGYTF. The DNA of the CDR3 is TGTGCCAGCAGTTCACAAACAGGGCACTATGGCTACACCTTC.

The chain couples TRBV6-1 to TRBJ2-7; TRBD1 is a possible D gene (6 bases). Germline CDR1 reads MNHNS; CDR2 reads SASEGT. V was trimmed by 3 bases and J by 0 bases, leaving 9 bases between them. The CDR3 has 14 residues. The CDR3 nucleotides read TGTGCCAGCAGTGATCAGGGGTTCTCCTACGAGCAGTACTTC. Translated, it gives CASSDQGFSYEQYF.

The chain has TRBV19 and TRBJ2-5; 11 bases line up with TRBD2. Looked up from germline, CDR1 is LNHDA and CDR2 is SQIVND (reference sequence). With V trimmed by 5 bases and J by 4 bases, 6 bases remained unmatched. The CDR3 is 15 residues long. This chain's CDR3 is CASSSTSGSLETQYF. CDR3 in DNA: TGTGCCAGTAGTTCAACTAGCGGGAGTTTAGAGACCCAGTACTTC.

The J gene is TRBJ1-5, the V gene TRBV28, with 10 bases lining up with TRBD1. Trimming cost V 3 bases and J 6 bases; bases outside gene matches: 2. The CDR3 contains 14 residues. The germline gives CDR1 MDHEN, CDR2 SYDVKM. The CDR3 coding sequence is TGTGCCAGCAGTTTGACAGGGGGCTTTCAGCCCCAGCATTTT. This gives the protein CASSLTGGFQPQHF.

The V and J genes are TRBV2 and TRBJ1-3, with 10 bases identical to TRBD1. The CDR3 has 15 residues. Germline V gene data show CDR1 as SNHLY and CDR2 as FYNNEI. The trim removed 6 bases at V and 2 bases at J, leaving 4 bases unmatched. CDR3 coding DNA: TGTGCCAGCAGGGCCGGGACAGGGGCTGGAAACACCATATATTTT. Protein sequence: CASRAGTGAGNTIYF.

The rearrangement links TRBV15 to TRBJ2-7; 7 positions match TRBD1. This CDR3 has 15 residues. CDR1 and CDR2 (germline): LNHNV, YYDKDF (reference sequence). V lost 0 bases to trimming and J lost 3 bases; unmatched junction nucleotides: 5. This CDR3 is CATSRDLAGGYEQYF. CDR3 coding DNA: TGTGCCACCAGCAGAGATCTGGCAGGGGGCTACGAGCAGTACTTC.

V is TRBV9 and J is TRBJ1-4; tentative D call: TRBD1 (6 bases). V shed 3 bases and J shed 10 bases, with 16 bases lying between them. Germline-derived CDR1 and CDR2 are SGDLS and YYNGEE. This CDR3 comprises 14 residues. CDR3 residues: CASSEGRGRGKLFF. For the CDR3, the DNA is TGTGCCAGCAGCGAGGGCAGGGGTCGCGGAAAACTGTTTTTT.

The rearrangement uses TRBV28 and TRBJ1-3; D is perhaps TRBD1 (6 bases). Germline V gene data show CDR1 as MDHEN and CDR2 as SYDVKM. V shed 5 bases and J shed 0 bases, with 20 bases lying between them. The CDR3 extends over 18 amino acids. CDR3 sequence (DNA): TGTGCCAGCAGTCCCCTCGTCAGGGGATACGACTCTGGAAACACCATATATTTT. It encodes CASSPLVRGYDSGNTIYF.

This clone was counted between two and nine times. CDR3 protein: CASSPRQGRAAFF. The CDR3 nucleotides are TGTGCCAGCAGCCCCCGACAGGGGCGGGCCGCTTTCTTT. V is TRBV7-2 and J is TRBJ1-1, with 8 bases identical to TRBD1. Germline V lookup: CDR1 SGHTA, CDR2 FQGNSA. This CDR3 has 13 residues. Unmatched junction bases numbered 10, after V lost 5 bases and J lost 11 bases.

The chain carries TRBV5-1 and TRBJ1-1; tentatively, D is TRBD1 (5 bases). The CDR3 extends over 12 amino acids. Germline V gene sequence: CDR1 SGHRS, CDR2 YFSETQ. V lost 4 bases and J lost 9, with 13 bases in between. CDR3 in amino acids: CASSPDGGKAFF. The CDR3 DNA is TGCGCCAGCAGCCCCGATGGGGGGAAAGCTTTCTTT.

This chain joins TRBV5-1 and TRBJ2-7, with D maybe TRBD1 (5 bases). The CDR3 is 15 amino acids. Germline-derived CDR1 and CDR2 are SGHRS and YFSETQ. V dropped 0 bases and J dropped 3 bases, with 13 bases sitting between them. The CDR3 loop is CASSLGLLRGYEQYF. The CDR3 nucleotides read TGCGCCAGCAGCTTGGGACTCTTAAGGGGCTACGAGCAGTACTTC.

The chain employs TRBV28 and TRBJ1-2, with TRBD1 matching over 8 bases. The V gene end was trimmed by 5 bases and the J gene end by 5 bases; junction bases not matched to a gene: 10. The CDR3 is 15 residues long. From germline, CDR1 is MDHEN and CDR2 SYDVKM. CDR3 sequence reads: CASSTVRGLWYGYTF. In DNA form, the CDR3 reads TGTGCCAGCAGTACGGTCAGGGGGCTTTGGTATGGCTACACCTTC.

The chain couples TRBV2 to TRBJ2-2; possible D gene TRBD1, 6 bases. This CDR3 has 17 residues. CDR1 SNHLY and CDR2 FYNNEI come from the germline V gene. Trimming cost V 5 bases and J 1 base, with 17 bases left between them. The CDR3 DNA sequence: TGTGCCAGCAGTCGAATCGGTGGGACACGGAACACCGGGGAGCTGTTTTTT. Translated, it gives CASSRIGGTRNTGELFF.

The chain has TRBV6-1 and TRBJ2-1, with 8 positions matching TRBD2. J lost 8 bases, V lost 6 bases, and 12 bases had no gene match. CDR3 length: 15 residues. The germline V gene encodes CDR1 MNHNS and CDR2 SASEGT. CDR3 in DNA: TGTGCCAGCAGCACGCGGCGGGGGGATCTTGATGAGCAGTTCTTC. As protein: CASSTRRGDLDEQFF.

The V and J genes are TRBV27 and TRBJ2-7; 10 nucleotides match TRBD2. V lost 2 bases to trimming and J lost 6 bases; unmatched junction nucleotides: 7. The germline V gene has CDR1 MNHEY and CDR2 SMNVEV (reference sequence). The CDR3 spans 15 residues. CDR3 sequence reads: CASSLGLAGAGEQYF. In DNA, the CDR3 is TGTGCCAGCAGTTTAGGGCTAGCGGGAGCCGGCGAGCAGTACTTC.